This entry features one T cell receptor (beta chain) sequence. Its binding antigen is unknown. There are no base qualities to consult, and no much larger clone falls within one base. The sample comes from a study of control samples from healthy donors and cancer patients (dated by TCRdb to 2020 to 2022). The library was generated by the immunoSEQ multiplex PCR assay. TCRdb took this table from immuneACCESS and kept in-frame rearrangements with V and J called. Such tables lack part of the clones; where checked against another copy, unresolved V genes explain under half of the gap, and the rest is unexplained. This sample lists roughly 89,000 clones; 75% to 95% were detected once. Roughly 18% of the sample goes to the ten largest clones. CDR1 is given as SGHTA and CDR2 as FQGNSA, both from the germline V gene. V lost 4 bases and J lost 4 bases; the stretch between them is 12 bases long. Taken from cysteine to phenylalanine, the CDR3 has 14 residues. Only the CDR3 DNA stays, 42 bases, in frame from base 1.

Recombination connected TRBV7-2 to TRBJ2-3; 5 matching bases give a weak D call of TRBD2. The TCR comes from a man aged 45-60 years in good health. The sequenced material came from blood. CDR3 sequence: CASSSGLPADTQYF. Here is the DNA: TGTGCCAGCAGCTCCGGACTCCCAGCAGATACGCAGTATTTT.